The 12 T cell receptor beta chains listed next were all sequenced from one sample in a study of cytomegalovirus exposure and HLA in healthy donors. Using immunoSEQ multiplex PCR, the repertoire was profiled, and TCRdb retains in-frame clones only, with some absent. The sample contains roughly 300,000 clones, 86% of which appear only once. The sequencing sample was made of PBMCs. The receptors derive from a woman in her late teens or twenties in good health and CMV-seronegative.

The chain combines TRBV4-1 with TRBJ2-2, with 7 bases fitting TRBD2. V was clipped by 5 bases and J by 2 bases; unmatched bases: 5. The CDR3 is 15 residues long. CDR1 is MGHRA, CDR2 YSYEKL, per germline. The CDR3 nucleotides read TGCGCCAGCAGCTCCCTAGCGGACAACACCGGGGAGCTGTTTTTT. Its translation: CASSSLADNTGELFF.

This clone came up a few times. This chain links TRBV5-1 with TRBJ2-3, with D tentatively TRBD2 (5 bases). The CDR3 has 15 amino acids. Germline lookup yields CDR1 SGHRS and CDR2 YFSETQ. V was cut by 4 bases and J by 2 bases, with 14 bases left in between. The CDR3 coding sequence is TGCGCCAGCAGCCTGGGAGCGGTCTCCACAGATACGCAGTATTTT. It yields the protein CASSLGAVSTDTQYF.

The chain couples TRBV5-6 to TRBJ1-1; the D is unclear. V lost 2 bases to trimming and J lost 3 bases, with 11 bases between them. The CDR3 has 14 amino acids. CDR1 is SGHDT and CDR2 is YYEEEE in the germline V gene. CDR3 sequence: CASSFRSGDTEAFF. The CDR3 region has the DNA TGTGCCAGCAGCTTTAGGTCCGGGGACACTGAAGCTTTCTTT. Full variable domain (outside the CDR3, taken from reference TRBV5-6 and TRBJ1-1): DAGVTQSPTHLIKTRGQQVTLRCSPKSGHDTVSWYQQALGQGPQFIFQYYEEEERQRGNFPDRFSGHQFPNYSSELNVNALLLGDSALYLCASSFRSGDTEAFFGQGTRLTVV.

V gene TRBV7-8 combines with J gene TRBJ1-2, with 7 bases matching TRBD1. J was trimmed by 7 bases and V by 7 bases; bases with no gene match: 9. The CDR3 is made up of 13 amino acids. From germline, CDR1 is SGHVS and CDR2 FQNEAQ. CDR3 nucleotides: TGTGCCAGCACTTCGACAGGGTTTATTGGCTACACCTTC. The encoded protein is CASTSTGFIGYTF.

The gene calls are TRBV6-5 and TRBJ2-1; the match to TRBD2 covers 8 bases. Germline CDR1 is MNHEY and CDR2 is SVGAGI. J was trimmed by 1 base and V by 10 bases; bases with no gene match: 9. The length of the CDR3 is 15 residues. The CDR3 loop reads CAISRGGLSYNEQFF. CDR3 bases: TGTGCCATTTCGCGCGGGGGGCTTTCCTACAATGAGCAGTTCTTC.

At least ten counts were recorded for this clone. J is TRBJ2-2 and V is TRBV6-4; 7 bases align to TRBD1. The CDR3 is 15 residues long. The germline gives CDR1 MRHNA, CDR2 SNTAGT. Trimming took 8 bases from V and 3 from J; bases not matched to a gene: 9. The CDR3, as DNA: TGTGCCAGCTCTCGTACAGGGGCCGACACCGGGGAGCTGTTTTTT. As protein: CASSRTGADTGELFF.

The rearrangement joins TRBV9 to TRBJ2-3; TRBD1 matches 12 bases. Germline trimming cut 4 bases from V and 6 bases from J; bases unmatched to any gene: 6. Germline-derived CDR1 and CDR2 are SGDLS and YYNGEE. This CDR3 has 15 amino acids. The chain's CDR3 is CASSLPGQGADTQYF. The CDR3 coding sequence is TGTGCCAGCAGCCTCCCGGGACAGGGGGCGGATACGCAGTATTTT.

This chain uses TRBV9 with TRBJ2-1; 9 bases fit TRBD2. CDR3 length: 15 amino acids. Looked up from germline, CDR1 is SGDLS and CDR2 is YYNGEE. Trimming cost V 3 bases and J 5 bases; bases outside gene matches: 6. The CDR3 protein is CASSGFRGRDNEQFF. DNA for the CDR3: TGTGCCAGCAGCGGCTTCCGCGGGAGGGACAATGAGCAGTTCTTC.

V gene TRBV10-3 combines with J gene TRBJ2-1; TRBD2 matches 8 bases. CDR3 length: 15 amino acids. V trimming: 0 bases; J trimming: 5 bases; junction bases outside the gene matches: 3. The V gene's germline CDR1 is ENHRY and CDR2 SYGVKD. The CDR3 bases are TGTGCCATCAGTGAGTCGAGCGGGAGTAACAATGAGCAGTTCTTC. It is translated as CAISESSGSNNEQFF.

The CDR3 DNA is TGCGCCAGCAGCTTGGGGCAGGGGAAAGGCTACACCTTC. The encoded protein is CASSLGQGKGYTF. The chain couples TRBV5-1 to TRBJ1-2; weak D call: TRBD1 (6 bases). The CDR3 sequence is 13 residues long. Germline V CDR1 and CDR2: SGHRS, YFSETQ. V was clipped by 0 bases and J by 8 bases, with 11 bases between them.

J is TRBJ2-7 and V is TRBV28; D not certain. Germline CDR1 is MDHEN and CDR2 is SYDVKM. The V gene lost 7 bases and the J gene lost 4 bases, with 23 bases spanning the gap. This CDR3 comprises 16 residues. CDR3 coding DNA: TGTGCCAGCACCGACGCGCTACCCCGGATAGCTTACGAGCAGTACTTC. This translates into CASTDALPRIAYEQYF.

A few counts support this clone. The rearrangement links TRBV28 to TRBJ1-2; D might be TRBD1 (6 bases). Trimming shortened V by 4 bases and J by 3 bases, and 6 bases separated the two germline ends. From germline, CDR1 is MDHEN and CDR2 SYDVKM. The CDR3 spans 12 residues. The CDR3: CASSWTDYGYTF. CDR3 in DNA: TGTGCCAGCAGTTGGACAGACTATGGCTACACCTTC.